The present TCR beta chain was sequenced within a study of cytomegalovirus exposure and HLA in healthy donors (dated 2017 in TCRdb). Describing the broader study: An earlier analysis of roughly 570 of the donors reported roughly 300 Gb of sequence data and around 120 million unique TCR beta sequences obtained from 150 million to 200 million T cells. A separate validation cohort of more than 100 different subjects was used in addition to the approximately 700-subject first cohort. Using immunosequencing, the study profiled T cell repertoires from about 650 subjects and related those repertoires to cytomegalovirus serostatus. To decide whether each TCR beta V gene segment behaved as functional or pseudogenic, an earlier analysis of some 600 of the donors relied on high-throughput TCR beta sequencing. To study patterns of TCR occurrence, a later analysis re-analyzed previously published TCR beta repertoires from just over 650 donors and added high-resolution HLA genotyping. Four or five DR-DQ haplotypes were handled as single units for association and clustering, since linkage in the cohort was strong. To predict cytomegalovirus infection status, the study brought together high-throughput TCR immunosequencing, statistical association of individual TCRs with disease status, and machine learning. An early release covering 550 to 650 HLA-typed donors comprised approximately 290 gigabases of sequencing data and 65 million to 100 million unique TCR sequences. Typing coverage differed by locus: A, B, C, DRB1 and DQB1 were typed in about 620-630 donors, DQA1 in about 560, DPA1 in 600 to 610, and DPB1 in 472. Both class I and class II loci were covered by HLA typing, at four-digit resolution. The later analysis used no new phenotypic data to find candidate immune exposures, relying instead on TCR beta sequences and their occurrence across donors. Of the approximately 400 genotyped donors, roughly 76% were placed in the genetic ancestry cluster associated with self-reported Caucasian donors. The aim of the study was to test whether cataloging public T cell receptors could identify signatures of past pathogen exposure. A later genetic analysis used genome-wide SNP genotypes for about 60% of the roughly 670 donors, treating that subset as a discovery cohort. Across approximately 420 genotyped donors of the cohort, an average of roughly 230,000 unique TCR beta nucleotide sequences per donor were sequenced, and approximately 17% of those sequences were non-productive. All discovery cohort repertoires had been generated on a single sequencing platform. Donor age, sex, ethnicity and CMV serostatus were collected together with the repertoire data. General findings and caveats noted by the study authors: A further reported finding was that TCR beta sequences accurately predicted the HLA-A and HLA-B alleles for most subjects in the first cohort. Some IMGT-functional V segments, including TRBV6-2 and TRBV6-3, could not be distinguished by the 87-base-pair reads and were therefore excluded. Across donors, most TCR sequences were observed very rarely, whereas some public TCRs were present in many individuals. In a later analysis, several top co-occurrence clusters were reported to appear linked to parvovirus B19, influenza, CMV and Epstein-Barr virus. An association between a missense DCLRE1C variant and V-gene and J-gene trimming of TCR beta chains was found in a later genetic analysis and replicated in an independent cohort. Compared with the roughly 700-donor mean, donors in an Asian-associated ancestry cluster had fewer N-insertions in productive TCRs, according to a later genetic analysis. This cohort had only TCR beta chains sequenced, and the lack of alpha or paired-chain data limited which features could be detected. When HLA alleles, especially DR and DQ, strongly co-occurred, attributing TCR associations to individual alleles was difficult. According to a later analysis, most CMV-associated TCR beta chains appeared to be HLA-restricted, and the HLA associations seemed to be driven largely by CMV exposure. An earlier analysis of some 560 of the donors showed that most TCR beta V segments appeared in productive rearrangements either about 87% or about 30% of the time, which broadly matched IMGT annotations. In a later analysis, HLA-associated TCR beta chains were found to be more clonally expanded and to have lower generation probabilities than equally common non-associated chains. Linkage disequilibrium might explain the correlated functional status among segregating V segments, but an unknown experimental factor could not be excluded. In a later analysis, TCR association rates were found to vary across HLA loci, with the most associated TCRs seen for DRB1 alleles and the fewest for HLA-C alleles. The authors suggested that the approach could potentially be extended to other disease states and immunological phenotypes. The study listed 150 to 200 TCR beta chains as associated with cytomegalovirus. About 15 rarely observed V segments, including chromosome 9 orphons, were excluded from the earlier analysis of about 610 of the donors because counts were too low. In vitro tests confirmed that a few of the cytomegalovirus-associated TCR beta chains recognize cytomegalovirus antigens. A later analysis associated 16,951 TCR beta sequences with specific HLA alleles at a false discovery rate of 0.05. CMV serostatus was the only immune exposure information available for the cohort. The presence/absence analyses assumed that sequencing depth was roughly uniform across donors, and that assumption may not be true. Cytomegalovirus status was reported to be diagnosed by the classifier with high specificity and sensitivity in both the original and validation cohorts. A group of highly shared sequence variants was considered likely to be a technical artifact of the sequencing pipeline. Because some donors lacked HLA typing at each locus, the association tests relied only on the typed subset.

Of note for this clone: Its cognate antigen has yet to be identified.

The library relied on the immunoSEQ multiplex PCR assay. A mixture of 60 forward primers for TCR Vbeta segments and 13 reverse primers for TCR Jbeta segments was used in the multiplex PCR. Amplification of the CDR3 region of rearranged TCR beta genes was performed with a multiplex PCR assay on genomic DNA. The Illumina HiSeq System was used to sequence the amplified TCR beta libraries as 87-base-pair reads. In the source study's methods: A later analysis counted tens of millions of unique TCR beta chains across the 690 or so repertoires, and roughly 10 million of these chains were shared by at least two donors. To remove PCR and sequencing errors, raw reads were error-corrected and collapsed into unique sequences using a nearest-neighbor algorithm that merged closely related sequences. CDR3 sequences were aligned to IMGT reference sequences to assign V, D and J gene segments. For a sequence to be retained, a match of at least six nucleotides was required to both a V gene segment and a J gene segment. A rearrangement was called productive if the CDR3 had no stop codons and remained in frame with V and J, and every other rearrangement was called non-productive. Following IMGT convention, CDR3 was defined as the stretch from the second conserved V-encoded cysteine to the conserved J-encoded phenylalanine. The earlier analysis of 500 to 750 of the donors excluded any sequence lacking an unambiguous match to a single V gene segment. In an earlier analysis of a few hundred of the donors, a V segment was called functional when productive rearrangements were above 56.7%, and segregating when the standard deviation between donors exceeded 5%. A statistical classification framework was developed to diagnose cytomegalovirus status using the catalog of TCR beta chain sequences. In a later analysis, TCR nucleotide sequences were compared against IMGT/GENE-DB human TR gene sequences so that V and J genes could be assigned. A later analysis assigned CDR3 sequences and most-parsimonious VDJ recombination scenarios with the TCRdist pipeline. In a later analysis, every TCR beta chain was defined by the combination of its CDR3 amino acid sequence and its V-gene family, and reads without a unique V-gene family were dropped. A later analysis removed 592 highly shared, low-generation-probability nucleotide sequences to deal with suspected cross-contamination and a sequencing artifact. In a later analysis, a clonal expansion index for each public chain was calculated from normalized within-repertoire ranks of inferred template counts. In a later analysis, generation probabilities were computed with a VDJ recombination model fitted to out-of-frame rearrangements, and the resulting probabilities were checked against IGoR. A later analysis scored TCR-TCR, TCR-HLA and TCR-CMV co-occurrence with hypergeometric tests, applying a repertoire-size bias correction to TCR pairs. A later analysis estimated false discovery rates by permuting HLA or CMV assignments 20 times. A later analysis grouped co-occurring TCRs with DBSCAN, adding TCRdist sequence similarity when clustering within HLA-allele-positive subsets. Repertoires with fewer than 30,000 or more than 120,000 public chains, plus five repertoires with anomalous nucleotide sharing, were excluded from co-occurrence clustering. The table was pulled from immuneACCESS by TCRdb, which kept in-frame rearrangements only. Such tables lose some clones; where checked, under half of the loss comes from unresolved V genes, and the rest has no known cause. That table supplies the V and J calls and clone size; D and trimming were determined from the DNA. The table held for this sample gives about 130,000 clones. Of the sample, under 1.3% falls within the top ten clones.

The cohort consisted of 666 healthy bone marrow donors. At the time of sampling, every cohort member was nominally healthy, though immune exposures that went unrecorded were likely present. The donor tested CMV seronegative, placing the donor among the 350 or so seronegative members of the cohort. A peripheral blood sample was provided by each donor, and peripheral blood mononuclear cells were used for TCR beta sequencing. Genomic DNA was extracted from the blood cell samples with the Qiagen DNeasy Blood Extraction Kit. The CDR3 holds 14 amino acids from the cysteine to the phenylalanine. Of the read, only the CDR3 DNA is kept; its 42 bases are in frame from base 1.

The receptor chain draws on TRBV21-1 and TRBJ2-7; the DNA was not used to check the table's D call, TRBD1. TRBV21-1 is shown as a pseudogene. The TCR sequence derives from a young man in good health and CMV-seronegative. Sequenced sample: PBMCs. The CDR3 region: CASSSGTGSYEQYF. The DNA reads as follows: TGTGCCAGCAGCTCCGGGACAGGGTCCTACGAGCAGTACTTC.